This T cell receptor (beta chain) was retrieved from a study of OX40 agonist ivuxolimab in advanced cancers. V lost 6 bases to trimming and J lost 6 bases; unmatched junction nucleotides: 7. The germline CDR1 and CDR2 sequences are MNHEY and SVGAGI. This CDR3 has 14 residues. This clone was seen once. TCRdb's table, derived via immunoSEQ multiplex PCR, lists solely in-frame clones and lacks some. The sample comprises tens of thousands of clones, 81% of which are singletons, and over 0.6% rests with the top ten. Sequences were derived from CD4+ or CD8+ T cells sorted from blood, sampled in a trial of the OX40 agonist ivuxolimab. V is TRBV6-5 and J is TRBJ2-1; 8 positions agree with TRBD2. This clonotype was sampled from an adult with an advanced solid tumor such as melanoma, head and neck, liver or kidney cancer. CDR3 coding DNA: TGTGCCAGCAGCCGGGCCCGGGAGGGCAATGAGCAGTTCTTC. It yields the protein CASSRAREGNEQFF.